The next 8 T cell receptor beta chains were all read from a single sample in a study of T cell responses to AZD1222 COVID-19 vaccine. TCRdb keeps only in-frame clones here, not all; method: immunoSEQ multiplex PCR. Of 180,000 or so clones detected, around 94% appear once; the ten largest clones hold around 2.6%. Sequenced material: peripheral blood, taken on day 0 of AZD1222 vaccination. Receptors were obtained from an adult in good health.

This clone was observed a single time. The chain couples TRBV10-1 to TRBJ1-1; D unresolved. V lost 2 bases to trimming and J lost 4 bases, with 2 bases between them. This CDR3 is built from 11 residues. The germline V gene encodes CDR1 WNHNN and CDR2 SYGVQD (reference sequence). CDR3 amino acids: CASSEGTEAFF. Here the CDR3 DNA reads TGCGCCAGCAGTGAGGGCACTGAAGCTTTCTTT.

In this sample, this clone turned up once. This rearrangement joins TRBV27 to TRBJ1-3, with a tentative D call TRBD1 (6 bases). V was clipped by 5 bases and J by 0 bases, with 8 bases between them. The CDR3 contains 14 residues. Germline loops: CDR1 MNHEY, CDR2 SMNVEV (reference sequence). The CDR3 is CASSRQASGNTIYF. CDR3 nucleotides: TGTGCCAGCAGTAGACAGGCCTCTGGAAACACCATATATTTT.

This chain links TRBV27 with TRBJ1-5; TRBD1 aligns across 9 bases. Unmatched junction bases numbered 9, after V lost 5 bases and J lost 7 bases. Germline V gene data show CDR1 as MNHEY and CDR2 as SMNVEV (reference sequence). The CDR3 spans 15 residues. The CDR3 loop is CASSPGQGGGQPQHF. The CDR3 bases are TGTGCCAGCAGTCCGGGACAGGGAGGAGGACAGCCCCAGCATTTT.

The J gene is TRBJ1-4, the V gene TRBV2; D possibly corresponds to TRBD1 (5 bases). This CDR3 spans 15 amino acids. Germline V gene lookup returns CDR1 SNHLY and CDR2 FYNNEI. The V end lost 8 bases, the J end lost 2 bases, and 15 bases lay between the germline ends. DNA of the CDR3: TGTGCCAGCGCGGGGGGGAGGCTGACTAATGAAAAACTGTTTTTT. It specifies CASAGGRLTNEKLFF.

Here the CDR3 reads CASSPGDRVAEAFF. For the CDR3, the DNA is TGTGCCAGCTCACCAGGGGACAGGGTGGCTGAAGCTTTCTTT. The chain carries TRBV18 and TRBJ1-1; 9 bases map to TRBD1. Trimming cost V 2 bases and J 6 bases; bases outside gene matches: 4. CDR1 is KGHSH and CDR2 is LQKENI in the germline V gene. This CDR3 has 14 residues.

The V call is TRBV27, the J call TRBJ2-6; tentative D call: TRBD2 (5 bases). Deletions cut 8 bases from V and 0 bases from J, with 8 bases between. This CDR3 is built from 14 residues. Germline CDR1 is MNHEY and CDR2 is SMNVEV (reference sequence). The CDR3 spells CASGLYSGANVLTF. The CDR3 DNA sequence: TGTGCCAGCGGACTTTACTCTGGGGCCAACGTCCTGACTTTC.

The CDR3 nucleotides read TGTGCCAGCAGTTTCACCCCGGGACAGGGGATGTTCAACTATGGCTACACCTTC. It translates to CASSFTPGQGMFNYGYTF. The chain has TRBV27 and TRBJ1-2; 10 bases agree with TRBD1. CDR1 and CDR2 from the germline V gene are MNHEY and SMNVEV (reference sequence). V was clipped by 3 bases and J by 2 bases; unmatched bases: 12. The CDR3 runs to 18 residues.

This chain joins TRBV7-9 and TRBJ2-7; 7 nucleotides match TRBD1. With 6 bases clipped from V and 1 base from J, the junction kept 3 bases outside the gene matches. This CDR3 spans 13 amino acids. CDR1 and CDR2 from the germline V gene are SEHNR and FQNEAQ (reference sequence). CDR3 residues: CASRGQQSYEQYF. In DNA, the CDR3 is TGTGCCAGCAGGGGACAGCAATCCTACGAGCAGTACTTC.